This T cell receptor (beta chain) was recorded in a study of vaccination and CD4 T cells after COVID-19 (dated by TCRdb to the early 2020s). For the wider study: Convalescent patients had a positive SARS-CoV-2 result on nasal swab PCR, and of these patients, several had mild disease and one had severe disease. In control cultures, a CEFX viral epitope pool was used as positive control, an HIV-1 Nef peptide pool was used as negative control, or no peptide was added. Post-vaccine blood samples were collected a median of around 70 days after the second vaccine dose, ranging from about 13 to 241 days. The convalescent cohort comprised six males and four females, including two Hispanic individuals, seven Caucasians, two Asians and one multiracial person. The spike-specific CD4+ TCR repertoire was compared before and after mRNA vaccination in approximately ten COVID-19 convalescent patients and a handful of infection-naive healthy vaccine recipients. Overlapping spike peptide pools from SARS-CoV-2 and from the common cold coronaviruses HCoV-NL63, HCoV-OC43 and HCoV-229E were used as culture stimuli. Post-COVID blood samples were collected from convalescent patients a median of around 100 days after diagnosis, with a range of about 35 to 161 days. Each participant got two doses of either the Pfizer-BioNTech BNT162b2 vaccine (n=8) or the Moderna mRNA-1273 vaccine (n=2). What the study reported, not specific to this receptor: In convalescent patients, a median 86.3% of post-vaccine SARS-CoV-2-reactive clones were detected only after vaccination, and vaccine-specific priming was suggested by this finding. Nearly all vaccine-specific clones in convalescent patients (304 of 307) were mono-reactive for SARS-CoV-2 spike rather than cross-reactive with common cold coronaviruses. The study included relatively few convalescent patients and did not analyze early timepoints after natural infection. An increase in the median number of SARS-CoV-2-reactive clonotypes from 21 after infection to 35 to 40 after vaccination was observed, but the change was not found to be significant.

This sample's treatment or condition label indicates: roughly 10-day PBMC culture with coronavirus spike peptide pools or control peptides (ViraFEST assay). The study used the ViraFEST assay, which expanded antigen-specific T cells with peptide pools and then identified expanded clonotypes by TCR sequencing. The convalescent patients' positive SARS-CoV-2 PCR tests fell between March and December 2020, which was before the Alpha, Beta and Delta variants emerged in the United States. Each well held approximately 2 million PBMCs cultured in IMDM containing around 5% human AB serum and about 10 IU/ml IL-2, with around 9.7 ug/ml peptide pools added. Half of the culture medium was replaced with fresh IL-2-containing medium on days 3 and 7. After 10 days of culture, CD4+ T cells were isolated by negative selection with the EasySep CD4+ T cell isolation kit. Ficoll-Paque Plus gradient centrifugation was used to isolate PBMCs from whole blood, and the isolated PBMCs were then either used fresh or cryopreserved at -140C. Each culture condition was generally run in triplicate wells.

Comment on this clonotype: It has no known antigen specificity. No much larger clone exists at a distance of one base, and base qualities are not known.

Library prep was done by PCR. DNA from cultured CD4+ T cells was subjected to TCR sequencing with the Oncomine TCR Beta short-read assay at the Johns Hopkins FTIC core. The QIAamp micro DNA kit was used to extract genomic DNA from the cultured CD4+ T cells. Oncomine TCR Beta libraries made from cultured CD4+ T cells were pooled using unique dual indexes and sequenced on an Illumina iSeq 100. From the authors' description of their analysis: Non-productive sequences were removed, and CDR3s that did not start with C, did not end with F or W, or were shorter than 7 amino acids were discarded. Antigen-specific clonotypes were identified using the MANAFEST web application through comparison of peptide-stimulated wells with reference and other culture wells. For a clone to be called positive, the clone needed an FDR below 0.05, an odds ratio above 5, and a productive frequency above 0.1% in at least two of three replicate wells. A clonotype was classed as cross-reactive if the clonotype showed significant expansion both in SARS-CoV-2 spike wells and in at least one common cold coronavirus spike condition. Using R version 3.6.1, CDR3 homology was evaluated through Levenshtein distances (stringdist) along with unrooted phylogenetic trees (ape). TCRdb redid the processing of the public reads, applying fastp at Q25 and MiXCR, and retained in-frame beta chains. Entries are consolidated by CDR3 protein sequence, retaining the most common genes and DNA. These V and J calls derive from TCRdb rather than the authors' analysis. The sample profile shows roughly 10,000 distinct CDR3 sequences; 73% of them were found once. The ten top clones hold roughly 7.1% of the sample.

CDR1 and CDR2 are drawn from the germline V gene: MNHNS, SASEGT. Reading from cysteine to phenylalanine, the CDR3 counts 15 amino acids. Only the CDR3 part of the read is kept: 45 bases, read in frame from the first base. At the junction V is shortened by 5 bases and J by 3 bases, with 13 bases in between. This sequence uses TRBV6-1 and TRBJ2-2; perhaps TRBD1 is the D gene, with 5 bases matching. This receptor was obtained from a human donor who had recovered from COVID-19. The specimen sequenced was CD4+ T cells from blood, cultured in vitro. The DNA reads as follows: TGTGCCAGCAGTACTCCGGACATTTACACCGGGGAGCTGTTTTTT. The encoded protein is CASSTPDIYTGELFF.